Given below is one T cell receptor beta chain in context. Its target is not known. The sample comes from a study of cytomegalovirus exposure and HLA in healthy donors. Study-level findings and limits: Some TCR beta chains (roughly 150 of them) were listed as cytomegalovirus-associated. The finding came from a later analysis; first-cohort TCR clusters tended to co-occur in the 110 or so validation repertoires. Diagnosis of cytomegalovirus status made by the classifier reportedly showed high specificity and sensitivity. The dataset shows that most TCR sequences were rare, while some public TCRs occurred in many donors.

Only in-frame clones appear in the TCRdb table, and some are missing; sequencing was by immunoSEQ multiplex PCR. This sample yields about 120,000 clones, of which roughly 84% are seen a single time; about 2.2% belongs to the top ten. V lost 5 bases, J lost 4 bases, and 13 bases lay in between. This CDR3 comprises 14 residues. Per the germline V gene, CDR1 is SGHNT and CDR2 is YENEEA. The sequenced sample consisted of PBMCs. The chain links TRBV11-3 to TRBJ2-3; D may be TRBD2 (6 bases). The receptor comes from a woman in her 30s in good health and CMV-seronegative. The CDR3 nucleotides read TGTGCCAGCAGCGATCCGGGACTTTCAGATACGCAGTATTTT. Translating it yields CASSDPGLSDTQYF. Filled out from reference TRBV11-3 and TRBJ2-3, the complete variable domain reads EAGVVQSPRYKIIEKKQPVAFWCNPISGHNTLYWYLQNLGQGPELLIRYENEEAVDDSQLPKDRFSAERLKGVDSTLKIQPAELGDSAVYLCASSDPGLSDTQYFGPGTRLTVL.